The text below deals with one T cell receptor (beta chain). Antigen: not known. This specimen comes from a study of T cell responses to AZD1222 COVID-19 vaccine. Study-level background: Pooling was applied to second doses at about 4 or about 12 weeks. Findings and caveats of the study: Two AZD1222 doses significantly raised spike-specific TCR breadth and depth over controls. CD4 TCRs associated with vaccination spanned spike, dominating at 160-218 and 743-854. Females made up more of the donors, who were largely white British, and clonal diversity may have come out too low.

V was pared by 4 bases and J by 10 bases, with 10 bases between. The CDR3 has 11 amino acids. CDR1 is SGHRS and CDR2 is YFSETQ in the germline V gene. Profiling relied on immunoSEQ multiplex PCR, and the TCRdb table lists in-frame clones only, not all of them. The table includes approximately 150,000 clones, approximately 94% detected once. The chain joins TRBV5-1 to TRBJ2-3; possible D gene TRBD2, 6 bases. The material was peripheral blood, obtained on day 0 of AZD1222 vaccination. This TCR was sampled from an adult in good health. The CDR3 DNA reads TGCGCCAGCAGCCCGGGGGTGGCGCAGTATTTT. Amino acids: CASSPGVAQYF.